This T cell receptor (beta chain) emerged from a study of T cell responses to AZD1222 COVID-19 vaccine. Turning to the study itself: Pooled in the analysis were second doses at about 4 or about 12 weeks.

Sequencing was performed with immunoSEQ multiplex PCR; in TCRdb, only in-frame clones are kept and a portion is missing. The sample holds under 150,000 clones, 80% to 95% seen once. Trimming at V came to 2 bases and at J to 0 bases, leaving 2 bases not matched to a gene. The CDR3 runs 15 residues. The germline V gene has CDR1 MNHEY and CDR2 SMNVEV (reference sequence). Findings of the study overall: Only five or six individuals given AZD1222 were seropositive at baseline.

For this clone: Its target is unknown.

The clonotype was recovered from an adult in good health. V usage is TRBV27 and J usage is TRBJ1-2; 8 nucleotides match TRBD1. The sequences come from peripheral blood, collected on day 0 of AZD1222 vaccination. The CDR3 protein is CASSLAGGPNYGYTF. The DNA for the CDR3 is TGTGCCAGCAGTTTAGCAGGGGGCCCTAACTATGGCTACACCTTC.